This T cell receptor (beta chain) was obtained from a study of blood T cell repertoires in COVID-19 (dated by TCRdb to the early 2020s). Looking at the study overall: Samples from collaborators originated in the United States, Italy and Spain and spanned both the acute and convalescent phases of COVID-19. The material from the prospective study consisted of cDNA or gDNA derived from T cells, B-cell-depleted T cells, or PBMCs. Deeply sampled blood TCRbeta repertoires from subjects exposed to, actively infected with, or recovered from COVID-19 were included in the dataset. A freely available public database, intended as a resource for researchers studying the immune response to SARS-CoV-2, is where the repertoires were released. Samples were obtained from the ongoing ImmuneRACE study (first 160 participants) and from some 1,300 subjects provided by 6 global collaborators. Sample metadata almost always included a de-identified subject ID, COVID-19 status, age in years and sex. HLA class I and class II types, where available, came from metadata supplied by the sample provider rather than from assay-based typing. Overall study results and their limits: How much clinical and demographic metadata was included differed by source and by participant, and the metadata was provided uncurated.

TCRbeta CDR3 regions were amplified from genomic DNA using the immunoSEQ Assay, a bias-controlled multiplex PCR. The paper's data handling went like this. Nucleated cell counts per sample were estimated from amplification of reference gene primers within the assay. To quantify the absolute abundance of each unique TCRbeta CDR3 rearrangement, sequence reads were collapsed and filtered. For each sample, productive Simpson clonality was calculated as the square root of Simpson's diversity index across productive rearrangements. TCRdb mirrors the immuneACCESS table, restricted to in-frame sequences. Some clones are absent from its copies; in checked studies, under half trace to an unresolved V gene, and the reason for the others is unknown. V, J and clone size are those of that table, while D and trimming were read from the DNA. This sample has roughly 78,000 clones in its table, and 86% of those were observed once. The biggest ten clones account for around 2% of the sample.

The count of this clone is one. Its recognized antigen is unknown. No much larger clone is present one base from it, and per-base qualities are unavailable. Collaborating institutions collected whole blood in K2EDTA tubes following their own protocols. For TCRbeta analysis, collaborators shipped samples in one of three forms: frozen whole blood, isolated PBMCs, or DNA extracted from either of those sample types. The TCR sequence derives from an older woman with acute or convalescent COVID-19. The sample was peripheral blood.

The nucleotide sequence is TGTGCCAGCAGCCCTCGACAGGTGGATGAAAAACTGTTTTTT. Its protein is CASSPRQVDEKLFF. The chain was built from TRBV9 and TRBJ1-4; a tentative D match to TRBD1 spans 6 bases. Trimming removed 4 bases from V and 6 bases from J, leaving 13 bases between the germline ends. The CDR3 spans 14 residues, from the cysteine through the phenylalanine. Just CDR3 DNA is preserved here, 42 bases in frame from base 1. CDR1 and CDR2, per the germline V gene, are SGDLS and YYNGEE.